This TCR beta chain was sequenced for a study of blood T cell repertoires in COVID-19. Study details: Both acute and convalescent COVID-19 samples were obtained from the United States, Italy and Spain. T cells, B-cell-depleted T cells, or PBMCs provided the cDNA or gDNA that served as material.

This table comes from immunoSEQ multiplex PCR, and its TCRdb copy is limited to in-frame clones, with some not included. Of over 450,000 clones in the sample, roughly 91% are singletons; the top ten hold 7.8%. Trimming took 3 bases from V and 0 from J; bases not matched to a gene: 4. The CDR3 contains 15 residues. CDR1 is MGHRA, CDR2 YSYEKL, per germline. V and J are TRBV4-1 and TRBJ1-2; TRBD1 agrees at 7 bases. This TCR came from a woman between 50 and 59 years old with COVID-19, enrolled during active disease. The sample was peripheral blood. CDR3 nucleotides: TGCGCCAGCAGCCATCGGGACAGTCCTAACTATGGCTACACCTTC. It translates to CASSHRDSPNYGYTF.